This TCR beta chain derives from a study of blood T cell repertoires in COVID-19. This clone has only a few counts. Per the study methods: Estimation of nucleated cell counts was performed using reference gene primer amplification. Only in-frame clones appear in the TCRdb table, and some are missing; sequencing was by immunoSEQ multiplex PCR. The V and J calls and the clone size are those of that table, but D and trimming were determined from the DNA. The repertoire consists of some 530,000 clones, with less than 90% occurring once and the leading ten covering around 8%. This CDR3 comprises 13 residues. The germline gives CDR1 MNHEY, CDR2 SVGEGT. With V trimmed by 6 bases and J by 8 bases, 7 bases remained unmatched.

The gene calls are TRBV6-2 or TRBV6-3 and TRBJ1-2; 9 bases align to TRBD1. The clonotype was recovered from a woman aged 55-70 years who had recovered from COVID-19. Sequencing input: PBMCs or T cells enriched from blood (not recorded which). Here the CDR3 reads CASSFTGGRGYTF. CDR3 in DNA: TGTGCCAGCAGCTTTACAGGGGGCCGGGGCTACACCTTC.